This paragraph covers one TCR beta chain sequence. What it binds is unknown. This entry comes from a study of shared clonotypes between healthy human individuals. V was cut by 4 bases and J by 5 bases, with 18 bases left in between. CDR1 is MGHRA, CDR2 YSYEKL, per germline. This CDR3 region has 15 residues. CD45RO-negative, CCR7-positively selected cells formed the naive CD8 fraction, excluding terminally differentiated effector memory CD45RA+ cells. Those who donated were healthy HIV-negative adults, with no recent acute infections or vaccinations reported. Nashville, Tennessee was home to all donors, who were Caucasian adults. Study observations and caveats: At large depth, rarefaction still showed sorted-subset sequencing to be incomplete.

Using immunoSEQ multiplex PCR, the repertoire was profiled, and TCRdb retains in-frame clones only, with some absent. The sample consists of around 640,000 clones, approximately 96% of them appearing once. This receptor was identified in a woman in her twenties or thirties in good health. The chain couples TRBV4-1 to TRBJ2-7; D may correspond to TRBD1 or TRBD2 (6 bases each). Sequencing was done on a sample of naive CD8+ T cells sorted from blood. This CDR3 is CASSLVSQGRNEQYF. The CDR3 coding sequence is TGCGCCAGCAGCCTTGTTTCGCAGGGGAGGAACGAGCAGTACTTC.